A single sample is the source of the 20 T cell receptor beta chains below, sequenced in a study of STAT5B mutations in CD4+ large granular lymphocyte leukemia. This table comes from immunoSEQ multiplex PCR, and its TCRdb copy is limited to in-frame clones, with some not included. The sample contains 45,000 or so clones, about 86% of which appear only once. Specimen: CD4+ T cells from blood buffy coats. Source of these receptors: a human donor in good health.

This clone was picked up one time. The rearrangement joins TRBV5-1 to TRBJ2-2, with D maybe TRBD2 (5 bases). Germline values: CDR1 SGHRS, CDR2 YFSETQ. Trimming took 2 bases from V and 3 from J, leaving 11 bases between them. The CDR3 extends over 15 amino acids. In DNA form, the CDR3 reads TGCGCCAGCAGCTTTGGGAGAACTGACACCGGGGAGCTGTTTTTT. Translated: CASSFGRTDTGELFF.

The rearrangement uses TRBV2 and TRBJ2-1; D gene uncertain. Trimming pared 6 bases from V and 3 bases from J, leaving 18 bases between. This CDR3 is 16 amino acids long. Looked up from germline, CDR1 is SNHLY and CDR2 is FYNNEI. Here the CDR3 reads CASRTRSEAIYNEQFF. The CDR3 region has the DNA TGTGCCAGCAGGACCCGATCGGAAGCCATCTACAATGAGCAGTTCTTC.

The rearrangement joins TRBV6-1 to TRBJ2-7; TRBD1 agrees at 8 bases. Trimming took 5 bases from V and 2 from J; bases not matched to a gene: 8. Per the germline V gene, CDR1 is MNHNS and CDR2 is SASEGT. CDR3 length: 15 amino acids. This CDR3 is CASSPGGLPPYEQYF. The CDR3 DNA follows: TGTGCCAGCAGTCCAGGGGGCCTTCCTCCCTACGAGCAGTACTTC.

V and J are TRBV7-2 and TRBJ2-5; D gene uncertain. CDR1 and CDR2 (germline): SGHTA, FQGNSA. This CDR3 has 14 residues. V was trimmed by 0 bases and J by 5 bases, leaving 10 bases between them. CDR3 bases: TGTGCCAGCAGCTTAGCAGGGCGCTCTGAGACCCAGTACTTC. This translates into CASSLAGRSETQYF.

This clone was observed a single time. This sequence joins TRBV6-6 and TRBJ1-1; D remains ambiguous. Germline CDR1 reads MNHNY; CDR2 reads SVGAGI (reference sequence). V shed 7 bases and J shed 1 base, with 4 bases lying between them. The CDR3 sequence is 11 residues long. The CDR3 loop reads CASTKNTEAFF. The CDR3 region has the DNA TGTGCCAGCACCAAGAACACTGAAGCTTTCTTT.

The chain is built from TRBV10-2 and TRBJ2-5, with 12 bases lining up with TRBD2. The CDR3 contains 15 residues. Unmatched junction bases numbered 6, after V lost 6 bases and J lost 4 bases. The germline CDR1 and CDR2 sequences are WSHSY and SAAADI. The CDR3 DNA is TGCGCCAGCAGCGCTAGCGGGAGGGGAGGAGAGACCCAGTACTTC. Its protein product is CASSASGRGGETQYF.

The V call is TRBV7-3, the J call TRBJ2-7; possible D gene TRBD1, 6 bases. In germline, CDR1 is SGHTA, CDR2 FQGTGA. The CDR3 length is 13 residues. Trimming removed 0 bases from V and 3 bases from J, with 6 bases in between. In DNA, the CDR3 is TGTGCCAGCAGCTTAACAGGGGGCTACGAGCAGTACTTC. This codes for CASSLTGGYEQYF.

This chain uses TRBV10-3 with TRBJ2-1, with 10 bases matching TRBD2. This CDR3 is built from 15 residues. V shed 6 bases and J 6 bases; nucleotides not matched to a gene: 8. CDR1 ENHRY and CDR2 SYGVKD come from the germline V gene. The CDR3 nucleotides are TGTGCCATCAGCGAGCTAGCGGGAGACCTCAATGAGCAGTTCTTC. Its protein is CAISELAGDLNEQFF.

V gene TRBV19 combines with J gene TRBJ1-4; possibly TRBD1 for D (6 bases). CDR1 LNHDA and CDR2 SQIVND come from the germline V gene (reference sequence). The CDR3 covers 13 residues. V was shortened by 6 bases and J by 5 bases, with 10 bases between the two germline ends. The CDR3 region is CASRRDKNEKLFF. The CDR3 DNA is TGTGCCAGTAGACGGGACAAGAATGAAAAACTGTTTTTT.

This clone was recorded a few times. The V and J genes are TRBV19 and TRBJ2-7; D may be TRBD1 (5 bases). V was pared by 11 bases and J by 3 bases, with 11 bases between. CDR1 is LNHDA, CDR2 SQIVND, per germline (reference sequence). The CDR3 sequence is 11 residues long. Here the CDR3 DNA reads TGTGCCGTCAGTACAGGCTACGAGCAGTACTTC. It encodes CAVSTGYEQYF.

CDR3: CASSFAGVSGNTIYF. CDR3 DNA: TGCGCCAGCAGCTTCGCGGGAGTCTCTGGAAACACCATATATTTT. The chain recombines TRBV5-1 with TRBJ1-3; no firm D call. Trimming took 2 bases from V and 0 from J, leaving 9 bases between them. The CDR3 extends over 15 amino acids. Germline V CDR1 and CDR2: SGHRS, YFSETQ.

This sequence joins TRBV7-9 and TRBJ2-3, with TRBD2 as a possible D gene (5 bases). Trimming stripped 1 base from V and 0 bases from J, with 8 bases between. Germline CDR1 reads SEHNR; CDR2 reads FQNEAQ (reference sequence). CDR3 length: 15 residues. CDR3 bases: TGTGCCAGCAGCTTAGTAGGACTCAGCACAGATACGCAGTATTTT. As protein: CASSLVGLSTDTQYF.

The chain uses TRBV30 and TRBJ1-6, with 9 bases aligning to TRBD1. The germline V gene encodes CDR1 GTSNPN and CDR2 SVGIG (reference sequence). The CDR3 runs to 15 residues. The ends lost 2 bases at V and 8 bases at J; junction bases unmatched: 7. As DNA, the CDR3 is TGTGCCTGGAGTCCCGAGGGGACAGGGCATTCACCCCTCCACTTT. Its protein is CAWSPEGTGHSPLHF.

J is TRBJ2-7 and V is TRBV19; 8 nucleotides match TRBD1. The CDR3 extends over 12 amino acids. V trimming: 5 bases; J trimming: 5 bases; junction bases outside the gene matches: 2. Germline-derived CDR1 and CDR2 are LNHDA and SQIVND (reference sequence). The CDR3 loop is CASSDRGHEQYF. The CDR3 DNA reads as TGTGCCAGTAGTGACAGGGGCCACGAGCAGTACTTC.

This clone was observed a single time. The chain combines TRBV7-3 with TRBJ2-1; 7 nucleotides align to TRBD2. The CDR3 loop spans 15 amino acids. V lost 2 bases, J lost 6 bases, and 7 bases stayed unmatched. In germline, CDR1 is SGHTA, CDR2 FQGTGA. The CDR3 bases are TGTGCCAGCAGCTTAGCGGGAGCCCCCCCCAATGAGCAGTTCTTC. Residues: CASSLAGAPPNEQFF. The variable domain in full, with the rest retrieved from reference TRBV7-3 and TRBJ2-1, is GAGVSQTPSNKVTEKGKYVELRCDPISGHTALYWYRQSLGQGPEFLIYFQGTGAADDSGLPNDRFFAVRPEGSVSTLKIQRTERGDSAVYLCASSLAGAPPNEQFFGPGTRLTVL.

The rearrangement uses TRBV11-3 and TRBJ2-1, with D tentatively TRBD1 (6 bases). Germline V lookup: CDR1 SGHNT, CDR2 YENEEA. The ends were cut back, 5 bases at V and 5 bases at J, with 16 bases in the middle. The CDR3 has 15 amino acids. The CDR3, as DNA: TGTGCCAGCAGCACCGGACAGTTAAGGGACAATGAGCAGTTCTTC. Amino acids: CASSTGQLRDNEQFF.

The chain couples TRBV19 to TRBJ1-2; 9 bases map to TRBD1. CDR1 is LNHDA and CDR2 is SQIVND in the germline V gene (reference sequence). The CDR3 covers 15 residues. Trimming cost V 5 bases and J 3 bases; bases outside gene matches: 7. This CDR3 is CASSPEGTGYYGYTF. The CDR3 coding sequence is TGTGCCAGTAGTCCCGAAGGGACAGGGTACTATGGCTACACCTTC.

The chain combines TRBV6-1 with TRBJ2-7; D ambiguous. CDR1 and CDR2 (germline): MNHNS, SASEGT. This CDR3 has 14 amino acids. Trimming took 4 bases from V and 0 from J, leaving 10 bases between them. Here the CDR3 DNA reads TGTGCCAGCAGTGTCGACGGAAGCTCCTACGAGCAGTACTTC. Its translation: CASSVDGSSYEQYF.

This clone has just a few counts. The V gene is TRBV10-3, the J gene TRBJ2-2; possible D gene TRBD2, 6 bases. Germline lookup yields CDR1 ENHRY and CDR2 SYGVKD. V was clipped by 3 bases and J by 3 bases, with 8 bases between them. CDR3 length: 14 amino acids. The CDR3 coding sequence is TGTGCCATCAGTGATGGAGGGGACACCGGGGAGCTGTTTTTT. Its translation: CAISDGGDTGELFF.

CDR3 residues: CASSVGWTSGSPKNTGELFF. In DNA, the CDR3 is TGTGCCAGCAGCGTAGGGTGGACTAGCGGGAGCCCAAAGAACACCGGGGAGCTGTTTTTT. The chain links TRBV9 to TRBJ2-2, with 13 bases identical to TRBD2. The ends lost 0 bases at V and 1 base at J; junction bases unmatched: 9. The CDR3 length is 20 residues. Per germline, CDR1 SGDLS and CDR2 YYNGEE.